One sample yielded the 20 T cell receptor beta chains listed below, sequenced in a study of T cell changes during pregnancy in multiple sclerosis (dated by TCRdb to the late 2010s). Receptor libraries were prepared by the immunoSEQ multiplex PCR assay. TCRdb retrieved this table from immuneACCESS and kept in-frame rearrangements only. Not all clones are present; in checked studies, unresolved V genes account for under half, and no reason is known for the remainder. In all, the sample holds about 34,000 clones, and about nine tenths of those were seen once. The ten most abundant clones make up around 4.1% of the sample. Here the sequenced sample was CD8+ T cells from peripheral blood mononuclear cells, taken after pregnancy. These receptors all come from a female donor with multiple sclerosis, enrolled in a pregnancy study.

The rearrangement links TRBV9 to TRBJ2-5; D perhaps matches TRBD2 (6 bases). CDR1 is SGDLS, CDR2 YYNGEE, per germline. CDR3 size: 13 residues. V was pared by 3 bases and J by 7 bases, with 13 bases between. The CDR3 spells CASSGLGEVTQYF. As DNA, the CDR3 is TGTGCCAGCAGCGGCCTCGGGGAGGTGACCCAGTACTTC.

The rearrangement links TRBV9 to TRBJ2-1; 7 bases are shared with TRBD2. Germline values: CDR1 SGDLS, CDR2 YYNGEE. V shed 5 bases and J 8 bases; nucleotides not matched to a gene: 13. This CDR3 has 15 residues. The CDR3 is CASSIEGGALDEQFF. Here the CDR3 DNA reads TGTGCCAGCAGTATCGAGGGAGGGGCCTTGGATGAGCAGTTCTTC.

The chain carries TRBV27 and TRBJ2-7; TRBD1 matches 7 bases. Germline trimming cut 6 bases from V and 6 bases from J; bases unmatched to any gene: 11. Germline values: CDR1 MNHEY, CDR2 SMNVEV (reference sequence). This CDR3 contains 14 residues. CDR3 loop: CASSLPGRQGEQYF. CDR3 DNA: TGTGCCAGCAGCCTGCCGGGACGACAGGGCGAGCAGTACTTC.

The rearrangement uses TRBV27 and TRBJ1-1; possible D gene TRBD1, 5 bases. CDR1 MNHEY and CDR2 SMNVEV come from the germline V gene (reference sequence). V lost 6 bases and J lost 3, with 14 bases in between. The CDR3 extends over 14 amino acids. The CDR3 protein is CASRALGGYTEAFF. CDR3 DNA: TGTGCCAGCAGGGCTCTTGGGGGGTACACTGAAGCTTTCTTT.

The V call is TRBV4-1, the J call TRBJ2-7; possible D gene TRBD1, 5 bases. Germline CDR1 and CDR2: MGHRA and YSYEKL. Trimming stripped 1 base from V and 5 bases from J, with 12 bases between. This CDR3 spans 14 amino acids. CDR3 region: CASSQGIRVNEQYF. CDR3 coding DNA: TGCGCCAGCAGCCAAGGGATCAGGGTCAACGAGCAGTACTTC.

V gene TRBV7-2 combines with J gene TRBJ1-4; TRBD1 matches at 7 bases. The germline V gene encodes CDR1 SGHTA and CDR2 FQGNSA. The CDR3 is 17 residues long. The junction had 5 bases not matched to a gene; V was cut back by 1 base and J by 0 bases. The CDR3 sequence: CASSLGTGYATNEKLFF. CDR3 sequence (DNA): TGTGCCAGCAGCTTAGGGACAGGTTATGCAACTAATGAAAAACTGTTTTTT.

V gene TRBV7-9 combines with J gene TRBJ1-1; D possibly corresponds to TRBD1 (5 bases). Trimming stripped 5 bases from V and 9 bases from J, with 10 bases between. The CDR3 is 11 residues long. Germline loops: CDR1 SEHNR, CDR2 FQNEAQ (reference sequence). The CDR3 protein is CASSPTEQAFF. DNA of the CDR3: TGTGCCAGCAGCCCGACAGAACAAGCTTTCTTT.

V usage is TRBV2 and J usage is TRBJ1-1; TRBD1 is a possible D gene (5 bases). The V gene's germline CDR1 is SNHLY and CDR2 FYNNEI. The length of the CDR3 is 15 residues. Trimming pared 2 bases from V and 0 bases from J, leaving 10 bases between. The CDR3, as DNA: TGTGCCAGCAGTGAAACCCCAGGGATGAACACTGAAGCTTTCTTT. It specifies CASSETPGMNTEAFF. Looking up the rest from reference TRBV2 and TRBJ1-1 gives the full variable domain: EPEVTQTPSHQVTQMGQEVILRCVPISNHLYFYWYRQILGQKVEFLVSFYNNEISEKSEIFDDQFSVERPDGSNFTLKIRSTKLEDSAMYFCASSETPGMNTEAFFGQGTRLTVV.

The chain couples TRBV18 to TRBJ2-6; 8 bases are shared with TRBD2. From germline, CDR1 is KGHSH and CDR2 LQKENI. The trim removed 3 bases at V and 7 bases at J, leaving 14 bases unmatched. This CDR3 is 18 amino acids long. DNA of the CDR3: TGTGCCAGCTCACCCGGGGGGGGAGGACCTAGCAGAGCCAACGTCCTGACTTTC. Amino acids: CASSPGGGGPSRANVLTF.

The chain employs TRBV6-5 and TRBJ2-3; 9 nucleotides agree with TRBD1. Trimming at V came to 6 bases and at J to 3 bases, leaving 7 bases not matched to a gene. Per the germline V gene, CDR1 is MNHEY and CDR2 is SVGAGI. The CDR3 sequence is 15 residues long. CDR3 DNA: TGTGCCAGCAGCAGGACAGGGGAGGGAACAGATACGCAGTATTTT. Its protein product is CASSRTGEGTDTQYF.

The CDR3 here is CASSPGGASYEQYF. The CDR3, as DNA: TGTGCCAGCTCACCAGGGGGCGCCTCCTACGAGCAGTACTTC. The genes are TRBV18 and TRBJ2-7; possible D gene TRBD1, 6 bases. CDR1 and CDR2 (germline): KGHSH, LQKENI. The CDR3 is 14 amino acids. The germline V and J ends were trimmed by 2 bases and 0 bases, with 8 bases remaining between them.

The chain recombines TRBV13 with TRBJ1-3; the match to TRBD1 covers 10 bases. With 4 bases clipped from V and 4 bases from J, the junction kept 16 bases outside the gene matches. Germline-derived CDR1 and CDR2 are PRHDT and FYEKMQ (reference sequence). The CDR3 totals 19 residues. The CDR3 DNA reads as TGTGCCAGCAGCTCTGGACAGGGGGAAGGTTCTGCTCCGGGAAACACCATATATTTT. Its translation is CASSSGQGEGSAPGNTIYF.

The genes are TRBV19 and TRBJ1-3; perhaps TRBD1 as D (6 bases). Germline V gene data show CDR1 as LNHDA and CDR2 as SQIVND (reference sequence). This CDR3 contains 15 residues. Trimming took 3 bases from V and 6 from J, leaving 15 bases between them. CDR3 sequence reads: CASSIKPGGENTIYF. In nucleotides, the CDR3 is TGTGCCAGTAGTATCAAGCCGGGGGGCGAAAACACCATATATTTT.

J is TRBJ2-7 and V is TRBV4-2; tentatively, D is TRBD1 (5 bases). The CDR3 sequence is 15 residues long. The ends were cut back, 8 bases at V and 2 bases at J, with 19 bases in the middle. CDR1 is LGHNA and CDR2 is YNFKEQ in the germline V gene. In DNA form, the CDR3 reads TGTGCCAGCTCGGCTCTTCCCTTAGGGGCCTACGAGCAGTACTTC. The encoded protein is CASSALPLGAYEQYF.

The chain recombines TRBV19 with TRBJ2-7; 7 bases align to TRBD1. Trimming removed 5 bases from V and 5 bases from J; junction bases left unmatched: 6. CDR1 is LNHDA and CDR2 is SQIVND in the germline V gene (reference sequence). The CDR3 is 13 residues long. DNA for the CDR3: TGTGCCAGTAGTGCCGGGACAGTGGACGAGCAGTACTTC. It translates to CASSAGTVDEQYF.

The gene calls are TRBV6-5 and TRBJ1-1; the match to TRBD1 covers 11 bases. Germline V lookup: CDR1 MNHEY, CDR2 SVGAGI. Trimming took 4 bases from V and 6 from J; bases not matched to a gene: 4. The CDR3 extends over 14 amino acids. Written as DNA, the CDR3 is TGTGCCAGCAGTTGGGGACAGGGGGGCCCTGAAGCTTTCTTT. Translating it yields CASSWGQGGPEAFF.

The rearrangement links TRBV7-6 to TRBJ1-1; a weak D match, TRBD1 (5 bases). Deletions cut 0 bases from V and 3 bases from J, with 11 bases between. The CDR3 runs 15 residues. The germline V gene has CDR1 SGHVS and CDR2 FNYEAQ. The CDR3 loop is CASSLAGGIDTEAFF. CDR3 bases: TGTGCCAGCAGCTTAGCGGGGGGAATAGACACTGAAGCTTTCTTT.

V usage is TRBV9 and J usage is TRBJ1-2; 7 bases fit TRBD1. Germline V gene data show CDR1 as SGDLS and CDR2 as YYNGEE. Trimming took 0 bases from V and 6 from J; bases not matched to a gene: 20. This CDR3 has 19 amino acids. As DNA, the CDR3 is TGTGCCAGCAGCGTAGGTGGCAGACCAGTATCAGGGGGAGCCGATGGCTACACCTTC. Its protein is CASSVGGRPVSGGADGYTF. Based on the CDR3 plus reference TRBV9 and TRBJ1-2, the full variable domain is DSGVTQTPKHLITATGQRVTLRCSPRSGDLSVYWYQQSLDQGLQFLIQYYNGEERAKGNILERFSAQQFPDLHSELNLSSLELGDSALYFCASSVGGRPVSGGADGYTFGSGTRLTVV.

The chain carries TRBV4-3 and TRBJ2-1; 7 positions match TRBD2. Germline V gene lookup returns CDR1 LGHNA and CDR2 YSLEER. V lost 3 bases, J lost 7 bases, and 18 bases stayed unmatched. The length of the CDR3 is 18 residues. In DNA form, the CDR3 reads TGCGCCAGCAGCCACCAACGAGGCGGGGGATGGCCTGGTAATGAGCAGTTCTTC. It specifies CASSHQRGGGWPGNEQFF.

The chain links TRBV11-2 to TRBJ2-1, with D hard to call. Trimming pared 2 bases from V and 3 bases from J, leaving 11 bases between. Germline V gives CDR1 SGHAT, CDR2 FQNNGV. This CDR3 comprises 15 residues. CDR3 nucleotide sequence: TGTGCCAGCAGCTTATATCTCTCCCTCTACAATGAGCAGTTCTTC. This codes for CASSLYLSLYNEQFF.